The rows below give T cell receptor beta chains drawn from one sample of a study of cytomegalovirus exposure and HLA in healthy donors. The protocol was immunoSEQ multiplex PCR, while the TCRdb copy is restricted to in-frame clones and leaves out a portion. This table holds around 100,000 clones, around 80% found once. Sample: PBMCs. The source is a woman between 18 and 30 years old in good health and CMV-seropositive. Both conserved end residues are part of each CDR3. A D gene is named only where the DNA matches it firmly. Clone size is shown for a subset of rows, as once, few, many or a class of expanded clone.

d_call cdr3_length clone_size j_call v_call cdr3_aa cdr3_nt
NA 13 NA TRBJ2-5 TRBV4-1 CASSQDQEETQYF TGCGCCAGCAGCCAAGACCAGGAAGAGACCCAGTACTTC
NA 13 NA TRBJ2-5 TRBV2 CASSAEYQETQYF TGTGCCAGCAGTGCCGAGTACCAAGAGACCCAGTACTTC
NA 15 NA TRBJ1-4 TRBV7-2 CASSLQGMTNEKLFF TGTGCCAGCAGCTTGCAGGGGATGACTAATGAAAAACTGTTTTTT
NA 13 NA TRBJ1-2 TRBV10-1 CASSDGSLYGYTF TGCGCCAGCAGTGACGGGTCTCTCTATGGCTACACCTTC
NA 15 NA TRBJ2-1 TRBV7-3 CASSNDRSSYNEQFF TGTGCCAGCAGTAACGACCGGAGTTCCTACAATGAGCAGTTCTTC
TRBD2 17 NA TRBJ2-1 TRBV4-3 CASSPIASGGPSNEQFF TGCGCCAGCAGCCCAATCGCTAGCGGGGGTCCCTCCAATGAGCAGTTCTTC
TRBD2 15 few TRBJ2-2 TRBV4-1 CASSLAGVNTGELFF TGCGCCAGCAGTCTCGCGGGGGTCAACACCGGGGAGCTGTTTTTT
TRBD2 16 NA TRBJ2-5 TRBV9 CASSEGLAGVAETQYF TGTGCCAGCAGCGAGGGACTAGCGGGAGTAGCGGAGACCCAGTACTTC
NA 14 few TRBJ1-1 TRBV27 CASSPIRGWTEAFF TGTGCCAGCAGCCCGATCAGGGGATGGACTGAAGCTTTCTTT
NA 16 NA TRBJ2-1 TRBV7-6 CASSLVVGSRGNEQFF TGTGCCAGCAGCTTAGTCGTGGGGAGTAGAGGCAATGAGCAGTTCTTC
TRBD1 12 NA TRBJ1-1 TRBV6-5 CASRQGLNEAFF TGTGCCAGTAGACAGGGTCTAAATGAAGCTTTCTTT
NA 14 NA TRBJ1-1 TRBV7-3 CASSLSGGNTEAFF TGTGCCAGCAGCTTATCGGGGGGCAACACTGAAGCTTTCTTT
TRBD2 15 NA TRBJ2-7 TRBV28 CASSLWQREEYEQYF TGTGCCAGCAGTTTATGGCAGCGGGAGGAATACGAGCAGTACTTC
TRBD1 13 NA TRBJ1-2 TRBV28 CAIKRTGYYGYTF TGTGCCATCAAGAGGACAGGGTACTATGGCTACACCTTC
TRBD2 12 NA TRBJ2-5 TRBV2 CASTATSPTQYF TGTGCCAGCACCGCGACTAGCCCGACCCAGTACTTC
NA 13 NA TRBJ1-1 TRBV7-9 CASSLEGAHIAFF TGTGCCAGCAGCTTAGAAGGGGCGCATATTGCTTTCTTT
TRBD1 14 NA TRBJ2-7 TRBV7-9 CASSPGQTIYEQYF TGTGCCAGCAGTCCGGGACAGACCATCTACGAGCAGTACTTC
TRBD1 12 NA TRBJ2-7 TRBV28 CATQDRAYEQYF TGTGCCACACAAGACAGGGCCTACGAGCAGTACTTC
NA 15 NA TRBJ2-7 TRBV9 CASSPNAGAAYEQYF TGTGCCAGCAGCCCTAATGCGGGGGCCGCCTACGAGCAGTACTTC
TRBD2 17 once TRBJ2-1 TRBV7-2 CASSLEGTSGRTNEQFF TGTGCCAGCAGCTTGGAGGGGACTAGCGGGCGAACCAATGAGCAGTTCTTC
NA 14 NA TRBJ1-4 TRBV19 CASKKRQFNEKLFF TGTGCCAGTAAGAAGAGACAGTTTAATGAAAAACTGTTTTTT
NA 13 NA TRBJ1-1 TRBV5-1 CASSLRGNTEAFF TGCGCCAGCAGCTTGAGGGGGAACACTGAAGCTTTCTTT
TRBD1 13 NA TRBJ2-5 TRBV30 CAWKRQGQETQYF TGTGCCTGGAAAAGACAGGGCCAAGAGACCCAGTACTTC
NA 17 NA TRBJ2-1 TRBV11-3 CASSLEVWGEGDNEQFF TGTGCCAGCAGCTTAGAGGTCTGGGGCGAAGGAGACAATGAGCAGTTCTTC
NA 15 NA TRBJ1-1 TRBV7-3 CASSPTDGRNTEAFF TGTGCCAGCAGCCCGACCGACGGGAGGAACACTGAAGCTTTCTTT
NA 15 NA TRBJ2-1 TRBV7-3 CASSFGGSRKNEQFF TGTGCCAGCAGCTTTGGAGGGAGTAGGAAGAATGAGCAGTTCTTC
NA 15 NA TRBJ2-1 TRBV5-1 CASSLGLGDYNEQFF TGCGCCAGCAGCTTGGGTCTAGGGGATTACAATGAGCAGTTCTTC
TRBD2 13 few TRBJ2-7 TRBV28 CASGAGGIGEQYF TGTGCCAGCGGAGCGGGAGGGATAGGAGAGCAGTACTTC
NA 17 few TRBJ2-7 TRBV7-2 CASSLALSLLRGHEQYF TGTGCCAGCAGCTTAGCGCTAAGTCTCCTAAGGGGCCACGAGCAGTACTTC
TRBD1 16 NA TRBJ1-2 TRBV7-9 CASSLAGTGGIYGYTF TGTGCCAGCAGCCTAGCCGGGACAGGGGGTATCTATGGCTACACCTTC
TRBD1 15 NA TRBJ1-1 TRBV12-5 CASGRLRGLDTEAFF TGTGCTAGTGGCCGACTCAGGGGGCTGGACACTGAAGCTTTCTTT
NA 17 NA TRBJ2-2 TRBV5-4 CASSSPVGLGYTGELFF TGTGCCAGCAGCTCCCCCGTGGGACTGGGGTACACCGGGGAGCTGTTTTTT
NA 12 once TRBJ2-1 TRBV29-1 CSSARGGNEQFF TGCAGCTCGGCAAGGGGGGGCAATGAGCAGTTCTTC
NA 12 NA TRBJ2-5 TRBV5-1 CASSFEAETQYF TGCGCCAGCAGCTTTGAAGCGGAGACCCAGTACTTC
NA 12 NA TRBJ2-7 TRBV13 CASSFGVYEQYF TGTGCCAGCAGCTTTGGAGTGTACGAGCAGTACTTC
TRBD1 14 NA TRBJ2-5 TRBV9 CASSVVGTGAPQYF TGTGCCAGCAGCGTAGTTGGGACAGGGGCGCCCCAGTACTTC
NA 13 few TRBJ2-7 TRBV19 CASSAAGSREQYF TGTGCCAGTAGCGCCGCGGGATCGAGGGAGCAGTACTTC
NA 15 NA TRBJ2-5 TRBV29-1 CSVRLVYSEGETQYF TGCAGCGTCCGACTAGTCTACTCCGAAGGGGAGACCCAGTACTTC
NA 14 NA TRBJ1-1 TRBV7-9 CASSFLGGNTEAFF TGTGCCAGCAGCTTTCTCGGGGGGAACACTGAAGCTTTCTTT
NA 15 once TRBJ1-2 TRBV13 CASSLGRGTNYGYTF TGTGCCAGCAGCTTAGGCCGGGGGACTAACTATGGCTACACCTTC
TRBD1 14 NA TRBJ2-5 TRBV7-9 CASSCDRDQETQYF TGTGCCAGCAGCTGCGACAGGGATCAAGAGACCCAGTACTTC
NA 13 NA TRBJ1-2 TRBV27 CASSFGWAYGYTF TGTGCCAGCAGTTTTGGTTGGGCCTATGGCTACACCTTC
TRBD2 19 NA TRBJ2-3 TRBV5-8 CASSLWVLQTSGRTDTQYF TGTGCCAGCAGCTTGTGGGTCCTCCAGACTAGCGGACGCACAGATACGCAGTATTTT
TRBD1 13 few TRBJ1-6 TRBV27 CASSYRGLSPLHF TGTGCCAGCAGTTACAGGGGGCTGTCACCCCTCCACTTT
NA 11 NA TRBJ2-3 TRBV28 CASTSTDTQYF TGTGCCAGTACTAGCACAGATACGCAGTATTTT
TRBD2 14 NA TRBJ2-7 TRBV6-5 CASRPSGGQNEQYF TGTGCCAGCAGACCTAGCGGGGGGCAGAACGAGCAGTACTTC
TRBD1 14 NA TRBJ2-7 TRBV18 CASSRPQTGDEQYF TGTGCCAGCTCACGACCCCAGACAGGGGACGAGCAGTACTTC
TRBD2 15 NA TRBJ2-7 TRBV5-5 CASSPRLAGEDEQYF TGTGCCAGCAGCCCGCGACTAGCGGGAGAGGACGAGCAGTACTTC
TRBD1 13 NA TRBJ2-1 TRBV30 CAWAGQGAYEQFF TGTGCCTGGGCGGGACAGGGGGCCTATGAGCAGTTCTTC
NA 13 NA TRBJ2-2 TRBV30 CAWSVSASGELFF TGTGCCTGGAGTGTAAGTGCTAGCGGGGAGCTGTTTTTT
NA 16 NA TRBJ1-4 TRBV7-9 CASSFLVGAVNEKLFF TGTGCCAGCAGCTTCCTGGTTGGGGCGGTTAATGAAAAACTGTTTTTT
NA 15 NA TRBJ1-1 TRBV9 CASSLDQGLNTEAFF TGTGCCAGCAGCCTCGATCAGGGGCTGAACACTGAAGCTTTCTTT
NA 15 NA TRBJ2-1 TRBV7-9 CASSPDIPSNNEQFF TGTGCCAGCAGCCCCGACATCCCAAGCAACAATGAGCAGTTCTTC